This T cell receptor (beta chain) was recovered during a study of CD8+ T cells in alopecia areata (dated by TCRdb to about 2018). General notes on the study: The treated patients, all with moderate-to-severe alopecia areata, were enrolled in an open-label pilot trial of oral tofacitinib given at 5 to 10 mg twice daily. RNA was obtained with the PAXgene miRNA kit for fixed scalp, the miRNeasy kit for PBMCs, and the RNeasy kit for mouse skin. Scalp clonality was compared among normal scalp (n=4), patchy alopecia areata scalp (n=8), and alopecia totalis/universalis scalp (n=8). Biopsies were taken from tofacitinib-treated patients at baseline and at 4 and 24 weeks of treatment, and a later scalp biopsy was taken in several of the tofacitinib-treated patients. In humans, TCRbeta sequencing was performed on scalp tissue and on sorted CD4+ and CD8+ peripheral blood T cells from healthy controls and from patients with patchy or totalis/universalis alopecia areata. Disease severity in treated patients was measured with the SALT score, which quantifies the percentage of affected scalp surface area. Patients stayed on tofacitinib for 6 to 18 months and then had 6 months of follow-up off drug so that delayed response and recurrence could be assessed. TCRbeta CDR3 regions were amplified by immunoSEQ multiplex PCR with 35 Vbeta forward and 13 Jbeta reverse primers. In both human patients and the C3H/HeJ mouse model, the study applied high-throughput TCRbeta sequencing to look at T cell clonal expansion in alopecia areata. Beyond this particular receptor, the publication reports: Shared TCR sequences between patients were less evident than in mice, which may be partly attributable to HLA diversity in the patient population. Scalp clonality and the number of expanded CD8+ clones among the top 100 scalp clones were significantly decreased by tofacitinib. Many expanded lesional clones were found to persist in scalp and blood during tofacitinib treatment, and relapse after treatment cessation may be partly explained by this persistence. Compared with normal scalp, lesional scalp had higher clonality and more expanded CD8+ clones, particularly in alopecia totalis/universalis, a pattern that suggests antigenic drive. Scalp TCR repertoire analysis is complicated because resident alphabeta T cells in normal human skin are also sequenced, whereas mouse skin is dominated by gammadelta T cells. Because the treated cohort was small and had just a single nonresponder, larger studies are needed to establish links between baseline CD8+ expansion and response.

Libraries were built with the immunoSEQ multiplex PCR assay. RNA was extracted from all samples and reverse transcribed into cDNA, which served as template for TCR sequencing. SuperScript III was used for first-strand cDNA synthesis, primed with a 2:1 mix of oligo-dT and random hexamers. Amplification bias was assessed with a synthetic immune receptor repertoire, and residual bias was removed computationally. In the paper's pipeline: Raw reads were preprocessed to remove errors, and CDR3 was defined by IMGT conventions from the conserved cysteine to phenylalanine. Clonality was computed by normalizing Shannon entropy by log2 of the number of productive unique TCRs and subtracting the result from 1. Scalp TCRbeta sequences were cross-referenced with sorted blood CD4 and CD8 repertoires so that the CD4 or CD8 identity of scalp clones could be inferred. The immuneACCESS repertoire file appears here via TCRdb, limited to in-frame rearrangements. These files lack a portion of the clones; in checked studies, under half of the deficit traces to unresolved V genes, and the cause of the others is not known. V, J and clone size are taken as reported in that table, and D and trimming were inferred from the DNA itself. The sample has 180,000 or so clones on record, about half of them singletons. The ten most abundant clones make up around 10% of the sample.

A distance of 9 bases separates the germline ends of V and J, which lose 4 bases and 2 bases respectively. The CDR3 has 14 amino acids, counting the end cysteine and phenylalanine. CDR3 DNA is the only sequence kept; it has 42 bases, read in frame from the first base. The germline V gene gives CDR1 as LGHNA and CDR2 as YNFKEQ. The sample's treatment or condition label, in plain terms: oral pan-JAK inhibitor, 5-10 mg twice daily. Peripheral blood and lesional scalp punch biopsies were obtained from patients with alopecia areata. PBMCs were separated by density centrifugation and stained for CD3, CD4 and CD8, after which CD4+ and CD8+ T cells were sorted on a FACSAria. The sample holds many counts of this clone. The target of this receptor is not known. No per-base quality is available; no much larger clone lies one base away.

This clonotype was obtained from a human donor with alopecia areata. Sequenced here: CD8+ T cells sorted from blood, sampled at roughly week 52, from a patient treated with tofacitinib. This receptor chain uses TRBV4-2 and TRBJ1-5; the D gene is not confidently resolved. The CDR3 protein is CASSPQSGNQPQHF. The DNA is TGTGCCAGCAGCCCCCAAAGTGGCAATCAGCCCCAGCATTTT.